This is a list of T cell receptor beta chains from one sample in a study of T-cell reconstitution after alpha-beta-depleted transplantation in children. A single record per CDR3 protein comes from TCRdb applying MiXCR to the PCR reads. The repertoire includes some 200,000 distinct CDR3 sequences, less than 8% of them detected once, and around 2.7% sits in the top ten. The sequenced sample was PBMCs from the stem cell graft donor, obtained from the stem cell graft. These TCRs come from a human donor who donated a stem cell graft to a child with Wiskott-Aldrich syndrome. The CDR3 runs from the conserved cysteine through the conserved F or W. D genes are given only for firm matches. Part of the rows lack a size; the others show once, few, many or a class for expanded clones.

v_gene,j_gene,d_gene,abundance,CDR3nt,CDR3aa
TRBV6-5,TRBJ2-2,TRBD1,NA,TGTGCCAGCAGTTACTCTACAGGGGGCGGCACCGGGGAGCTGTTTTTT,CASSYSTGGGTGELFF
TRBV5-1,TRBJ1-1,NA,many,TGCGCCAGCAGATTGGGACTGACGAACACTGAAGCTTTCTTT,CASRLGLTNTEAFF
TRBV5-1,TRBJ2-5,TRBD2,NA,TGCGCCAGCAGCTTCTTAGGTCTAGCGGTGGAGACCCAGTACTTC,CASSFLGLAVETQYF
TRBV11-2,TRBJ2-3,TRBD2,many,TGTGCCAGCAGCTTAGACGAGGGAGGGTGGAAGACAGATACGCAGTATTTT,CASSLDEGGWKTDTQYF
TRBV18,TRBJ2-1,NA,few,TGTGCCAGCTCACGACTCAGCCAGGGGAAAGACAATGAGCAGTTCTTC,CASSRLSQGKDNEQFF
TRBV12-3/TRBV12-4,TRBJ2-7,TRBD2,many,TGTGCCAGCAGTCCGCAATTGGGACTAGCGGCCTACGAGCAATACTTC,CASSPQLGLAAYEQYF
TRBV20-1,TRBJ2-1,TRBD2,many,TGCAGTGCTCCCCTCCTGATAGCGGGGAGGAATGAGCAGTTCTTC,CSAPLLIAGRNEQFF
TRBV29-1,TRBJ1-1,NA,many,TGCAGCGTGGCTCGGGGCTCCAACACTGAAGCTTTCTTT,CSVARGSNTEAFF
TRBV7-7,TRBJ1-4,TRBD1,many,TGTGCCAGCAGCACGGACAGGGGGGAAAAACTGTTTTTT,CASSTDRGEKLFF
TRBV5-1,TRBJ2-2,NA,many,TGCGCCAGCAGCTTGGATGTCGTTAACACCGGGGAGCTGTTTTTT,CASSLDVVNTGELFF
TRBV3-1,TRBJ2-2,TRBD1,NA,TGTGCCAGCAGCCGGACAGGGTTGAACACCGGGGAGCTGTTTTTT,CASSRTGLNTGELFF
TRBV12-3/TRBV12-4,TRBJ1-2,NA,many,TGTGCCAGCAGACTAAAGGATGGCTACACCTTC,CASRLKDGYTF
TRBV7-8,TRBJ1-1,NA,few,TGTGCCAGCACCAAAGTACGGGGGCCTGGGAACACTGAAGCTTTCTTT,CASTKVRGPGNTEAFF
TRBV24-1,TRBJ1-2,NA,many,TGTGCCACCAGCGACAGTGCGTATGGCTACACCTTC,CATSDSAYGYTF
TRBV7-9,TRBJ2-7,NA,NA,TGTGCCAGCGGCGCCGGGCGCTTCTACGAGCAGTACTTC,CASGAGRFYEQYF
TRBV5-1,TRBJ1-1,TRBD1,many,TGCGCCAGCAGCTGGACAGGTGTCGAGAACACTGAAGCTTTCTTT,CASSWTGVENTEAFF
TRBV10-1,TRBJ1-1,NA,many,TGCGCCAGCATGGGGCAGGAGAACACTGAAGCTTTCTTT,CASMGQENTEAFF
TRBV5-1,TRBJ2-5,NA,many,TGCGCCAGCAGCCTACAGGGCTCGGGAGTAGAGACCCAGTACTTC,CASSLQGSGVETQYF
TRBV6-2/TRBV6-3,TRBJ2-7,TRBD2,many,TGTGCCAGCAGTTTACCCGTTGTACCGGGACTAGCGGGATACGACGAGCAGTACTTC,CASSLPVVPGLAGYDEQYF
TRBV20-1,TRBJ2-1,NA,many,TGCAGTGCTAGTAGGGACTCACCCTACAATGAGCAGTTCTTC,CSASRDSPYNEQFF
TRBV12-3/TRBV12-4,TRBJ1-1,NA,many,TGTGCCAGCAGTTTAGGGTCGGTCACCAGCCGGGGCACTGAAGCTTTCTTT,CASSLGSVTSRGTEAFF
TRBV30,TRBJ2-1,TRBD2,many,TGTGCCTGGAGTGGGACTAGCGGAACCTACAATGAGCAGTTCTTC,CAWSGTSGTYNEQFF
TRBV5-1,TRBJ2-1,TRBD2,NA,TGCGCCAGCAGCTCATCGACTAGCGGGGAAAAACATGAGCAGTTCTTC,CASSSSTSGEKHEQFF
TRBV7-6,TRBJ2-7,NA,few,TGTGCCAGCAGCAAGGCGGGTAGCTCCTACGAGCAGTACTTC,CASSKAGSSYEQYF
TRBV9,TRBJ2-1,TRBD2,many,TGTGCCAGCAGCGTAGAAACTAGCGGGCGTTACTACAATGAGCAGTTCTTC,CASSVETSGRYYNEQFF
TRBV12-3/TRBV12-4,TRBJ1-4,NA,few,TGTGCCAGCAGTTTTTCGGGGGACGCAAAACTGTTTTTT,CASSFSGDAKLFF
TRBV5-1,TRBJ2-7,NA,many,TGCGCCAGCACCCAAAACGGATTACCGTGGCACGAGCAGTACTTC,CASTQNGLPWHEQYF
TRBV29-1,TRBJ2-1,TRBD2,many,TGCAGCGTTGGACCTAGCGGGGGAGGCTACAATGAGCAGTTCTTC,CSVGPSGGGYNEQFF
TRBV28,TRBJ2-1,TRBD2,few,TGTGCCAGCAGTTCCCTACCCTCACAAGCGGGGGCCCAGGAGCAGTTCTTC,CASSSLPSQAGAQEQFF